This TCR beta chain was captured by sequencing in a study of early T cells in non-severe SARS-CoV-2 infection. At the level of the study: Chains were unpaired, as sequencing was done on bulk RNA from unsorted whole blood.

TCRdb redid the calling of the 5' RACE reads with MiXCR, one entry per CDR3 protein. The repertoire holds about 71,000 distinct CDR3 sequences, with approximately 13% as singletons. Material: whole blood, obtained at baseline. This TCR derives from an adult who was a healthcare worker with PCR-confirmed SARS-CoV-2 infection or an uninfected control (not recorded which).

The CDR3, as DNA: TGCAGTGCCAACCCAGGGGGGCAGAAAGATGAAAAACTGTTTTTT. It encodes CSANPGGQKDEKLFF. J is TRBJ1-4 and V is TRBV20-1; TRBD1 matches 7 bases. Germline assignment: CDR1 DFQATT and CDR2 SNEGSKA (reference sequence). V shed 6 bases, J shed 6 bases, and the junction held 13 bases outside the gene matches. CDR3 length: 15 residues.